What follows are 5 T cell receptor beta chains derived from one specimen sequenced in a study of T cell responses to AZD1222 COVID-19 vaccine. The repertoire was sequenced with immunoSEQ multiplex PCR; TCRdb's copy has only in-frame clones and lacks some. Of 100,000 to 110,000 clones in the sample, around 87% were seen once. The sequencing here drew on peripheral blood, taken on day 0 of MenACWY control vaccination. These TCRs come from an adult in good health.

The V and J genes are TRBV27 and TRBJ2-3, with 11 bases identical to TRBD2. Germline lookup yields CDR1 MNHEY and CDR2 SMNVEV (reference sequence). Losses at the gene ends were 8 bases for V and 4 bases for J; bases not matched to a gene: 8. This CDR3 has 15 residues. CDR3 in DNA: TGTGCCAGCCTTGAGACTAGCGGGATGGCAGATACGCAGTATTTT. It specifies CASLETSGMADTQYF.

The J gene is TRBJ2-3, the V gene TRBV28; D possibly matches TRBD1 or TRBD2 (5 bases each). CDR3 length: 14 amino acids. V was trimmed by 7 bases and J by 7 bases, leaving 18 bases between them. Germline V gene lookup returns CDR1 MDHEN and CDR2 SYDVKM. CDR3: CASTPGTASHTQYF. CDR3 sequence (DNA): TGTGCCAGCACCCCAGGGACGGCATCGCATACGCAGTATTTT.

CDR3: CSATWGETQYF. The DNA of the CDR3 is TGCAGTGCCACTTGGGGGGAGACCCAGTACTTC. V usage is TRBV20-1 and J usage is TRBJ2-5; D could derive from TRBD1 or TRBD2 (5 bases each). Germline-derived CDR1 and CDR2 are DFQATT and SNEGSKA (reference sequence). This CDR3 spans 11 amino acids. V lost 6 bases and J lost 5, with 10 bases in between.

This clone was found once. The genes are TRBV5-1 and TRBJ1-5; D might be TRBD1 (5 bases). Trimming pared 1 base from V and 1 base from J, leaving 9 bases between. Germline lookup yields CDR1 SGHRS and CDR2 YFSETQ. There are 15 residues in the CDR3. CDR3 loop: CASSLSGGSNQPQHF. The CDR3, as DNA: TGCGCCAGCAGCTTGAGTGGGGGGAGCAATCAGCCCCAGCATTTT. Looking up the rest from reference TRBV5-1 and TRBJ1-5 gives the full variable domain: KAGVTQTPRYLIKTRGQQVTLSCSPISGHRSVSWYQQTPGQGLQFLFEYFSETQRNKGNFPGRFSGRQFSNSRSEMNVSTLELGDSALYLCASSLSGGSNQPQHFGDGTRLSIL.

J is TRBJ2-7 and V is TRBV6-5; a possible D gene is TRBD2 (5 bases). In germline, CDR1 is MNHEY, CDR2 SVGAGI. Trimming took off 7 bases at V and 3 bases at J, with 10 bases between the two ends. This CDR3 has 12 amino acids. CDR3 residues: CASMRASYEQYF. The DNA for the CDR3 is TGTGCCAGCATGAGGGCAAGCTACGAGCAGTACTTC.